Below are 25 T cell receptor beta chains sequenced from a single sample in a study of cytomegalovirus exposure and HLA in healthy donors. Using immunoSEQ multiplex PCR, the repertoire was profiled, and TCRdb retains in-frame clones only, with some absent. The sample consists of 150,000 to 180,000 clones, approximately 86% of them appearing once. The sequenced sample was PBMCs. Receptors originate from a human donor in good health.

The chain uses TRBV7-9 and TRBJ2-1; TRBD2 matches at 7 bases. Germline CDR1 is SEHNR and CDR2 is FQNEAQ (reference sequence). The CDR3 consists of 14 residues. The ends lost 0 bases at V and 6 bases at J; junction bases unmatched: 2. CDR3 coding DNA: TGTGCCAGCAGCTTAGCGCGGGGGTTCAATGAGCAGTTCTTC. Translation: CASSLARGFNEQFF.

The chain is built from TRBV6-5 and TRBJ2-1; tentatively, D is TRBD2 (7 bases). The V and J ends lost 0 bases and 7 bases respectively, with 16 bases between them. CDR1 MNHEY and CDR2 SVGAGI come from the germline V gene. This CDR3 contains 16 residues. For the CDR3, the DNA is TGTGCCAGCAGTTACTCATCGGGGGGCATGAGGAATGAGCAGTTCTTC. The encoded protein is CASSYSSGGMRNEQFF.

CDR3 DNA: TGTGCCAGCACCCTCGATAATTTAGGGGGAGACTATGGCTACACCTTC. Translation gives CASTLDNLGGDYGYTF. The genes are TRBV7-2 and TRBJ1-2, with D possibly being TRBD1 (6 bases). Germline loops: CDR1 SGHTA, CDR2 FQGNSA. V was cut by 7 bases and J by 3 bases, with 21 bases left in between. The CDR3 contains 16 residues.

The chain carries TRBV6-1 and TRBJ1-5; 7 bases align to TRBD1. In germline, CDR1 is MNHNS, CDR2 SASEGT. V dropped 4 bases and J dropped 2; count of bases not matched to a gene: 11. This CDR3 is built from 17 residues. The CDR3 protein is CASSGSPTGLGNQPQHF. The CDR3 region has the DNA TGTGCCAGCAGTGGATCCCCGACAGGGTTGGGCAATCAGCCCCAGCATTTT.

The gene calls are TRBV9 and TRBJ2-3; TRBD1 aligns across 8 bases. Trimming cost V 4 bases and J 1 base; bases outside gene matches: 2. In germline, CDR1 is SGDLS, CDR2 YYNGEE. The CDR3 contains 14 residues. As DNA, the CDR3 is TGTGCCAGCAGCCGGACAGGGCGCACAGATACGCAGTATTTT. It yields the protein CASSRTGRTDTQYF.

The gene calls are TRBV5-1 and TRBJ2-7; 9 nucleotides match TRBD1. Germline CDR1 is SGHRS and CDR2 is YFSETQ. CDR3 length: 16 residues. The trim removed 2 bases at V and 3 bases at J, leaving 9 bases unmatched. CDR3 region: CASSFNRDRANYEQYF. CDR3 DNA sequence: TGCGCCAGCAGCTTTAACCGGGACAGGGCAAACTACGAGCAGTACTTC.

The chain joins TRBV6-5 to TRBJ2-5; 8 nucleotides align to TRBD1. The CDR3 covers 15 residues. Germline assignment: CDR1 MNHEY and CDR2 SVGAGI. The V gene end was trimmed by 6 bases and the J gene end by 2 bases; junction bases not matched to a gene: 8. CDR3: CASRPRDRRQETQYF. The CDR3 DNA reads as TGTGCCAGCAGGCCCCGGGACAGGAGACAAGAGACCCAGTACTTC.

This clone appeared a few times. The chain joins TRBV10-1 to TRBJ2-7, with TRBD1 identical over 9 bases. The V gene's germline CDR1 is WNHNN and CDR2 SYGVQD (reference sequence). The CDR3 extends over 15 amino acids. V was pared by 8 bases and J by 2 bases, with 10 bases of the junction left unmatched. CDR3 protein: CASPGRQGGTYEQYF. CDR3 DNA: TGCGCCAGCCCCGGTCGACAGGGGGGTACCTACGAGCAGTACTTC.

The chain employs TRBV6-6 and TRBJ1-5; TRBD1 agrees at 9 bases. The V gene's germline CDR1 is MNHNY and CDR2 SVGAGI (reference sequence). With 6 bases clipped from V and 4 bases from J, the junction kept 7 bases outside the gene matches. The CDR3 runs 15 residues. CDR3 DNA: TGTGCCAGCAGAACCCTTGGACAGGGGAATCAGCCCCAGCATTTT. Translated, it gives CASRTLGQGNQPQHF.

The V and J genes are TRBV5-1 and TRBJ2-1, with 7 nucleotides matching TRBD1. Germline trimming cut 0 bases from V and 3 bases from J; bases unmatched to any gene: 3. This CDR3 contains 15 residues. Germline V gives CDR1 SGHRS, CDR2 YFSETQ. CDR3 residues: CASSLGQGDYNEQFF. Here the CDR3 DNA reads TGCGCCAGCAGCTTGGGACAGGGAGACTACAATGAGCAGTTCTTC.

CDR3 region: CASSLSNEPATNEKLFF. CDR3 sequence (DNA): TGTGCCAGCAGCCTAAGTAATGAGCCTGCAACTAATGAAAAACTGTTTTTT. The chain uses TRBV14 and TRBJ1-4; D remains ambiguous. The ends were cut back, 4 bases at V and 0 bases at J, with 15 bases in the middle. This CDR3 contains 17 residues. Germline V gene data show CDR1 as SGHDN and CDR2 as FVKESK.

The rearrangement uses TRBV19 and TRBJ2-1; 9 bases map to TRBD2. Losses at the gene ends were 5 bases for V and 5 bases for J; bases not matched to a gene: 4. This CDR3 comprises 14 residues. The germline gives CDR1 LNHDA, CDR2 SQIVND (reference sequence). The CDR3 loop reads CASSWGTSNNEQFF. CDR3 coding DNA: TGTGCCAGTAGTTGGGGGACTAGCAACAATGAGCAGTTCTTC.

The chain carries TRBV7-2 and TRBJ2-1, with TRBD1 matching 9 bases. J lost 6 bases, V lost 1 base, and 4 bases had no gene match. There are 15 residues in the CDR3. Germline V gene data show CDR1 as SGHTA and CDR2 as FQGNSA. The CDR3: CASSLGGTGFNEQFF. CDR3 sequence (DNA): TGTGCCAGCAGCTTAGGCGGGACAGGGTTCAATGAGCAGTTCTTC.

The rearrangement joins TRBV27 to TRBJ2-2, with 8 bases that match TRBD1. The junction had 9 bases not matched to a gene; V was cut back by 1 base and J by 5 bases. CDR3 length equals 17 residues. The V gene's germline CDR1 is MNHEY and CDR2 SMNVEV (reference sequence). DNA for the CDR3: TGTGCCAGCAGTTTATTGGGGACAGGCCACCCAACCGGGGAGCTGTTTTTT. Translating it yields CASSLLGTGHPTGELFF.

This chain uses TRBV4-2 with TRBJ2-2; a possible D gene is TRBD1 (6 bases). Trimming removed 0 bases from V and 4 bases from J, with 12 bases in between. Germline V lookup: CDR1 LGHNA, CDR2 YNFKEQ. There are 16 residues in the CDR3. The CDR3 here is CASSQDTGLATGELFF. CDR3 sequence (DNA): TGTGCCAGCAGCCAAGATACAGGGTTGGCCACCGGGGAGCTGTTTTTT.

In its sample, this clone was seen once. This chain connects TRBV6-4 to TRBJ2-2, with D tentatively TRBD1 (6 bases). The V end was cut by 5 bases, the J end by 4 bases, with 11 bases between. From germline, CDR1 is MRHNA and CDR2 SNTAGT. CDR3 size: 14 residues. The CDR3 protein is CASSTRQVTGELFF. The CDR3 nucleotides read TGTGCCAGCAGTACCCGACAGGTCACCGGGGAGCTGTTTTTT.

The sample holds one count of this clone. The chain combines TRBV28 with TRBJ1-1, with 12 positions matching TRBD1. Germline CDR1 reads MDHEN; CDR2 reads SYDVKM. Trimming took 1 base from V and 3 from J; bases not matched to a gene: 6. This CDR3 has 17 amino acids. CDR3 sequence reads: CASSLSGTGGWDTEAFF. For the CDR3, the DNA is TGTGCCAGCAGTTTATCCGGGACAGGGGGCTGGGACACTGAAGCTTTCTTT.

This chain uses TRBV6-5 with TRBJ2-1; possible D gene TRBD1, 6 bases. Trimming took 6 bases from V and 7 from J, leaving 16 bases between them. Looked up from germline, CDR1 is MNHEY and CDR2 is SVGAGI. The CDR3 extends over 14 amino acids. This CDR3 reads CASSRDTFLNEQFF. The DNA of the CDR3 is TGTGCCAGCAGCCGGGACACATTCCTAAATGAGCAGTTCTTC.

The chain has TRBV27 and TRBJ2-3, with 7 bases matching TRBD2. After removal of 8 bases from V and 0 bases from J, the junction contained 5 bases not matched to a gene. The CDR3 has 14 residues. Germline V gene data show CDR1 as MNHEY and CDR2 as SMNVEV (reference sequence). CDR3 nucleotide sequence: TGTGCCAGCGGCGCTAGCGGAAGCACAGATACGCAGTATTTT. This gives the protein CASGASGSTDTQYF.

J is TRBJ2-1 and V is TRBV6-1, with D possibly TRBD1 on 6 matching bases. The CDR3 length is 13 residues. The germline CDR1 and CDR2 sequences are MNHNS and SASEGT. The V end lost 5 bases, the J end lost 14 bases, and 19 bases lay between the germline ends. The CDR3 region is CASSKEQGIGKFF. The CDR3 region has the DNA TGTGCCAGCAGTAAAGAACAGGGTATAGGGAAGTTCTTC.

This clone was recorded only once. The J gene is TRBJ1-4, the V gene TRBV2, with 8 nucleotides matching TRBD1. Germline loops: CDR1 SNHLY, CDR2 FYNNEI. V was pared by 6 bases and J by 7 bases, with 7 bases of the junction left unmatched. There are 14 residues in the CDR3. This CDR3 reads CASRQGARGEKLFF. The DNA for the CDR3 is TGTGCCAGCAGGCAGGGGGCTAGGGGTGAAAAACTGTTTTTT.

The chain links TRBV2 to TRBJ2-7, with TRBD1 matching over 7 bases. Per germline, CDR1 SNHLY and CDR2 FYNNEI. V dropped 3 bases and J dropped 0; count of bases not matched to a gene: 11. The CDR3 length is 17 residues. The CDR3 DNA reads as TGTGCCAGCAGTGATGTAGTGTCCAGGGGGTCCTCCTACGAGCAGTACTTC. Translating it yields CASSDVVSRGSSYEQYF.

The V and J genes are TRBV7-2 and TRBJ1-1, with 7 bases identical to TRBD1. The CDR3 totals 15 residues. Germline loops: CDR1 SGHTA, CDR2 FQGNSA. V shed 5 bases and J 10 bases; nucleotides not matched to a gene: 16. In DNA form, the CDR3 reads TGTGCCAGCAGCCCGAAACCCGGGACAGTGGGGAGAGCTTTCTTT. It translates to CASSPKPGTVGRAFF. Looking up the rest from reference TRBV7-2 and TRBJ1-1 gives the full variable domain: GAGVSQSPSNKVTEKGKDVELRCDPISGHTALYWYRQSLGQGLEFLIYFQGNSAPDKSGLPSDRFSAERTGGSVSTLTIQRTQQEDSAVYLCASSPKPGTVGRAFFGQGTRLTVV.

This rearrangement joins TRBV30 to TRBJ2-1, with D possibly being TRBD2 (5 bases). Between the trimmed V and J ends, which lost 1 base and 1 base, there was a span of 29 bases. CDR1 GTSNPN and CDR2 SVGIG come from the germline V gene (reference sequence). The CDR3 extends over 21 amino acids. In nucleotides, the CDR3 is TGTGCCTGGAGTGCGGTGCTTGGGCGGGCGACATTCTTACGGTCCTACAATGAGCAGTTCTTC. This sequence encodes CAWSAVLGRATFLRSYNEQFF.

The chain is built from TRBV10-3 and TRBJ1-1; TRBD1 matches 8 bases. The CDR3 totals 13 residues. Trimming took 2 bases from V and 9 from J; bases not matched to a gene: 5. Germline-derived CDR1 and CDR2 are ENHRY and SYGVKD. CDR3: CAISEETGVQAFF. As DNA, the CDR3 is TGTGCCATCAGTGAGGAGACAGGGGTTCAAGCTTTCTTT.